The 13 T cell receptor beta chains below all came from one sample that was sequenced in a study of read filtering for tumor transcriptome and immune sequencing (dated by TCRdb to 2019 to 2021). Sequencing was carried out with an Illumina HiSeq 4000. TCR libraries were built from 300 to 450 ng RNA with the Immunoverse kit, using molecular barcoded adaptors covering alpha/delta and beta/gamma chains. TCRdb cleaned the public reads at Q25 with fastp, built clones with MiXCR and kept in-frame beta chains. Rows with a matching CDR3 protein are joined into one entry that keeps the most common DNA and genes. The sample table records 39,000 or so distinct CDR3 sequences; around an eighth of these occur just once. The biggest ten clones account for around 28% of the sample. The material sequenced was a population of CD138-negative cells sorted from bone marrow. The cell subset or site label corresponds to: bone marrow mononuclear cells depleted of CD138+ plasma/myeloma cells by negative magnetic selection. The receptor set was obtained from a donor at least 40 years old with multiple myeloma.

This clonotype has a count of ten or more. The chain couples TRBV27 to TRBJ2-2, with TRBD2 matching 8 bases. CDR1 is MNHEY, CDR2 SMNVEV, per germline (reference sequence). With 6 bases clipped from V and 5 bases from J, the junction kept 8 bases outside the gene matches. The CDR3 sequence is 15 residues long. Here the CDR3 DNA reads TGTGCCAGCAGCATTCCGGGACTAGGGACCGGGGAGCTGTTTTTT. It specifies CASSIPGLGTGELFF.

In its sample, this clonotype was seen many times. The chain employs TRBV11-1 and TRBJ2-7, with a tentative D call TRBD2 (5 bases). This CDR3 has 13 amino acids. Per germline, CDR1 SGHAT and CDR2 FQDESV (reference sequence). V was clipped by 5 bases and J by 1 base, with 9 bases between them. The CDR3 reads CASSRGSSYEQYF. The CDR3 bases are TGTGCCAGCAGCAGAGGGAGTTCCTACGAGCAGTACTTC.

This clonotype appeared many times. The CDR3 DNA reads TGTGCCAGCAGTCCGGGACTAGCGGGAGTTGATGAGTACTTC. As protein: CASSPGLAGVDEYF. V usage is TRBV12-3 or TRBV12-4 and J usage is TRBJ2-7, with 14 bases identical to TRBD2. This CDR3 is built from 14 residues. The V and J ends lost 5 bases and 11 bases, in that order; junction bases with no gene match: 8.

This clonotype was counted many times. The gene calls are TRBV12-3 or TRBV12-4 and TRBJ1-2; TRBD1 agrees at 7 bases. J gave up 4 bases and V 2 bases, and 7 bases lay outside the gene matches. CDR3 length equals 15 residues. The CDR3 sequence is CASSLRAGGGYGYTF. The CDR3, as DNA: TGTGCCAGCAGTTTACGGGCAGGGGGAGGCTATGGCTACACCTTC.

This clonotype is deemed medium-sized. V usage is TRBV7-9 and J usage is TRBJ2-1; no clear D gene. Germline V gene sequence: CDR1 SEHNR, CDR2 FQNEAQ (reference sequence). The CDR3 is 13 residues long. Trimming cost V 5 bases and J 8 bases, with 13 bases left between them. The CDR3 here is CASSQDFMDEQFF. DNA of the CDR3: TGTGCCAGCAGCCAAGACTTTATGGATGAGCAGTTCTTC.

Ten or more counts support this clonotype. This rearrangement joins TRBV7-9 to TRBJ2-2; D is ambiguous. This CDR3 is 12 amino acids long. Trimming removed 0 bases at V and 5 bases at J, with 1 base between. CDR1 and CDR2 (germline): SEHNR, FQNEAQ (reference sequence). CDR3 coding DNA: TGTGCCAGCAGCTTAGCTACCGGGGAGCTGTTTTTT. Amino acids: CASSLATGELFF.

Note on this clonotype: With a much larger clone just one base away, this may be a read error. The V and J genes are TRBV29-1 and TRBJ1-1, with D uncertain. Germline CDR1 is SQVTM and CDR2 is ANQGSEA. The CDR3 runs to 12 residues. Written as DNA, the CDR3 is TGCAGCGTTGTGGCACTGAACACTGGAGCTTTCTTT. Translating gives CSVVALNTGAFF.

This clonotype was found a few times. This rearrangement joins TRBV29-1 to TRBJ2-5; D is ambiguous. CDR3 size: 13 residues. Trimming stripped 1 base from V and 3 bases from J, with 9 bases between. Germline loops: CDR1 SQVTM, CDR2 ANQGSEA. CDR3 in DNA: TGCAGCGTTGAAGTCGTGGTTGAAGAGACCCAGTACTTC. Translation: CSVEVVVEETQYF.

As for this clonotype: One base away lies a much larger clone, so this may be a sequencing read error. This CDR3 reads CASSLEAACEQYF. CDR3 bases: TGCGCCAGCAGCTTGGAGGCAGCTTGTGAGCAGTACTTC. The chain links TRBV5-1 to TRBJ2-7, with D uncertain. There are 13 residues in the CDR3. Between the trimmed V and J ends, which lost 0 bases and 7 bases, there was a span of 11 bases. Germline loops: CDR1 SGHRS, CDR2 YFSETQ.

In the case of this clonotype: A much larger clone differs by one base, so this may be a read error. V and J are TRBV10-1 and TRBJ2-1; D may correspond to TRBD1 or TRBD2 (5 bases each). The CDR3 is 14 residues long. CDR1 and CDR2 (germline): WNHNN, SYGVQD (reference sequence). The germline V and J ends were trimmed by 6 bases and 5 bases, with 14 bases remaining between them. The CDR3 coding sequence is TGCGCCAGCAGAGCCCGGGGCGGAGACAATGAGCAGTTCTTC. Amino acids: CASRARGGDNEQFF.

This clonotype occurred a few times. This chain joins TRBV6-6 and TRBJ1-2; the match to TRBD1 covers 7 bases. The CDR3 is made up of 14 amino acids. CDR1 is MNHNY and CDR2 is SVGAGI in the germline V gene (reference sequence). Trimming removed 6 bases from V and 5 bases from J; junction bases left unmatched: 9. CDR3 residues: CASSPGQARYGYTF. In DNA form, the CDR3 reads TGTGCCAGCAGCCCCGGACAGGCTAGATATGGCTACACCTTC.

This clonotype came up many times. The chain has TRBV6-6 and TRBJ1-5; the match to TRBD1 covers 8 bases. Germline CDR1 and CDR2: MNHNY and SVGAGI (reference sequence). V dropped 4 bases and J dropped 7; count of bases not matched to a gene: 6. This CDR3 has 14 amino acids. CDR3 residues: CASSLTGVRQPQHF. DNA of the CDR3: TGTGCCAGCAGTTTGACAGGGGTCAGGCAGCCCCAGCATTTT.

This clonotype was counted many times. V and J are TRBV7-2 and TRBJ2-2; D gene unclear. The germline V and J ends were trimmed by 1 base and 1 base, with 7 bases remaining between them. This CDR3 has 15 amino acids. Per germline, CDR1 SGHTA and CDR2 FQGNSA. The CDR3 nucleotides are TGTGCCAGCAGCTTAGGTCCAGAGAACACCGGGGAGCTGTTTTTT. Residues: CASSLGPENTGELFF.